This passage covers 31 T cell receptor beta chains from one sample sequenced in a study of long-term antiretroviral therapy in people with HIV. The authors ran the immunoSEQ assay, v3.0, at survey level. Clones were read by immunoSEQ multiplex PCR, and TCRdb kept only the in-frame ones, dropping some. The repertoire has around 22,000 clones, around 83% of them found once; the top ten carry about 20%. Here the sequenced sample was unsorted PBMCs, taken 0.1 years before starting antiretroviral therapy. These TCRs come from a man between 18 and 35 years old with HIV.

The CDR3 bases are TGTGCCAGCAGCCGGACAGGCTCGAACACCGGGGAGCTGTTTTTT. Amino acids: CASSRTGSNTGELFF. The chain uses TRBV11-2 and TRBJ2-2; 7 bases line up with TRBD1. Germline V gene data show CDR1 as SGHAT and CDR2 as FQNNGV. V lost 5 bases and J lost 0; bases outside the gene matches: 3. This CDR3 has 15 amino acids.

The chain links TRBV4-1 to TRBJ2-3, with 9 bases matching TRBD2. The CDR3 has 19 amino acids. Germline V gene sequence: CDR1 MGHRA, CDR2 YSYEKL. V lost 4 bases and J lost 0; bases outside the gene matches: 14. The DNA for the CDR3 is TGCGCCAGCAGCCGAAAACCGGAGGGGCGGGGGGGAAGCACAGATACGCAGTATTTT. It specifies CASSRKPEGRGGSTDTQYF.

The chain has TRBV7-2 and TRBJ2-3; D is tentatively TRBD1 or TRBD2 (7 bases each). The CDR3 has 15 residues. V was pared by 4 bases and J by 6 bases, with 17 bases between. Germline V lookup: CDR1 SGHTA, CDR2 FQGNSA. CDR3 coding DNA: TGTGCCAGCAGCTACGGGGACAGAGCGGGGGATACGCAGTATTTT. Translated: CASSYGDRAGDTQYF. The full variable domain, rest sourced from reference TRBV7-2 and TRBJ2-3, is GAGVSQSPSNKVTEKGKDVELRCDPISGHTALYWYRQSLGQGLEFLIYFQGNSAPDKSGLPSDRFSAERTGGSVSTLTIQRTQQEDSAVYLCASSYGDRAGDTQYFGPGTRLTVL.

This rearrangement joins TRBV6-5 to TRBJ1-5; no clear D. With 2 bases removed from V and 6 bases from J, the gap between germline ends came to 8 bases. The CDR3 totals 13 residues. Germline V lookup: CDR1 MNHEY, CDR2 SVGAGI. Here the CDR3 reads CASSYRGSQPQHF. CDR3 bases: TGTGCCAGCAGTTACCGGGGATCTCAGCCCCAGCATTTT.

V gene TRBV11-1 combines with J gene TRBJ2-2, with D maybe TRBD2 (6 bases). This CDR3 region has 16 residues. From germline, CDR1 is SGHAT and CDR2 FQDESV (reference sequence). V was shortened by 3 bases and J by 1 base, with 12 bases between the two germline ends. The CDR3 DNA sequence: TGTGCCAGCAGCTTGCCCGGGGGATTGAACACCGGGGAGCTGTTTTTT. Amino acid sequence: CASSLPGGLNTGELFF. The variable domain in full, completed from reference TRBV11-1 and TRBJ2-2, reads EAEVAQSPRYKITEKSQAVAFWCDPISGHATLYWYRQILGQGPELLVQFQDESVVDDSQLPKDRFSAERLKGVDSTLKIQPAELGDSAMYLCASSLPGGLNTGELFFGEGSRLTVL.

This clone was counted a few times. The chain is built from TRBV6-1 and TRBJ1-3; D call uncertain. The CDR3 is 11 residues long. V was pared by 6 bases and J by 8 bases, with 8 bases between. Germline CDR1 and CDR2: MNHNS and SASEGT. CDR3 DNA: TGTGCCAGCAGCGGGATTTACACCATATATTTT. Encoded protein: CASSGIYTIYF.

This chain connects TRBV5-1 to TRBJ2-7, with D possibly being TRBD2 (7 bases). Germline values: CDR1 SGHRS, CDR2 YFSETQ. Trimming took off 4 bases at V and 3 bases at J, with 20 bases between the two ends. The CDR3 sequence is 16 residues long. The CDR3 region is CASSLGGGTDFYEQYF. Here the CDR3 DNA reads TGCGCCAGCAGCCTGGGAGGGGGGACGGACTTCTACGAGCAGTACTTC.

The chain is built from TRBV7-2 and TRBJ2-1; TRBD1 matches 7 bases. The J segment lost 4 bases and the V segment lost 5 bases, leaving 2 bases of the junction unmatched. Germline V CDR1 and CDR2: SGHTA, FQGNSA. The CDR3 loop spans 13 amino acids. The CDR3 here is CASSPGQYNEQFF. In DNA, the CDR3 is TGTGCCAGCAGCCCGGGACAGTACAATGAGCAGTTCTTC.

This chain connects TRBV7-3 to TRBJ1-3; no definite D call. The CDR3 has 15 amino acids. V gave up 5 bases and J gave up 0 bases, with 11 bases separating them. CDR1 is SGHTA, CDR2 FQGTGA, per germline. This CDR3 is CASSPGRGSGNTIYF. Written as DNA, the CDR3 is TGTGCCAGCAGCCCCGGACGGGGCTCTGGAAACACCATATATTTT. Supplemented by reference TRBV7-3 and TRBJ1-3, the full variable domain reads GAGVSQTPSNKVTEKGKYVELRCDPISGHTALYWYRQSLGQGPEFLIYFQGTGAADDSGLPNDRFFAVRPEGSVSTLKIQRTERGDSAVYLCASSPGRGSGNTIYFGEGSWLTVV.

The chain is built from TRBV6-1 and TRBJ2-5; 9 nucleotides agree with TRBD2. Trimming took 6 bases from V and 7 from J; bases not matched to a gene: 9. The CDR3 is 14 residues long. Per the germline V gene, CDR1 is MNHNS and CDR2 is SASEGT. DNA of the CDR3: TGTGCCAGCAGGGCTAGCGGGGTCCAGGGGACCCAGTACTTC. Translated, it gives CASRASGVQGTQYF.

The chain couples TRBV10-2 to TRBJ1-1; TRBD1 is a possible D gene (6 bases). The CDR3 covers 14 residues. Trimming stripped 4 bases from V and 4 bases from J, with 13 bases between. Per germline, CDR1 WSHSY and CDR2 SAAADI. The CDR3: CASSGNREITEAFF. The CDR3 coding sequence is TGCGCCAGCAGTGGAAACAGGGAGATCACTGAAGCTTTCTTT.

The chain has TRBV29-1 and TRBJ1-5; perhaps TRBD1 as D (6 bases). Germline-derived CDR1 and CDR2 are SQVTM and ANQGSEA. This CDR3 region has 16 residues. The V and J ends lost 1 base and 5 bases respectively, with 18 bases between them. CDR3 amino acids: CSVEVANRVWDQPQHF. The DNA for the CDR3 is TGCAGCGTTGAAGTGGCGAACAGGGTTTGGGATCAGCCCCAGCATTTT.

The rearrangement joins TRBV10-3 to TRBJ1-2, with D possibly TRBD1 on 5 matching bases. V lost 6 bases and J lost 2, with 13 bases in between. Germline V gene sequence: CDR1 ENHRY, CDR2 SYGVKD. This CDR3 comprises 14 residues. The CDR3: CAIRDLQANYGYTF. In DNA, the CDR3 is TGTGCCATCAGAGACTTACAGGCAAACTATGGCTACACCTTC.

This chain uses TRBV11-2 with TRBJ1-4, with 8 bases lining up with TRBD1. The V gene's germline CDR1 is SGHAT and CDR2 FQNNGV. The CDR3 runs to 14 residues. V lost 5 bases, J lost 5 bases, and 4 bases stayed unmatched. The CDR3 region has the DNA TGTGCCAGCAGCCCTAGACAGGGGAATGAAAAACTGTTTTTT. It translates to CASSPRQGNEKLFF.

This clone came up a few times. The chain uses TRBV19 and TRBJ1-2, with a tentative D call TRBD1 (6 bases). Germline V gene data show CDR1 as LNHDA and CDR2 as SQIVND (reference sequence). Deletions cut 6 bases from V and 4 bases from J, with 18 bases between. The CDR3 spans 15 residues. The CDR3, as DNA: TGTGCCAGTAGGTGGACCTCAGGGGAAGTCTATGGCTACACCTTC. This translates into CASRWTSGEVYGYTF.

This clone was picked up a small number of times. The CDR3 coding sequence is TGTGCCAGCAGCCTGCAGAATTCCTACGAGCAGTACTTC. It is translated as CASSLQNSYEQYF. The chain has TRBV7-2 and TRBJ2-7; D remains unclear. The CDR3 consists of 13 residues. Germline V gives CDR1 SGHTA, CDR2 FQGNSA. The V and J ends lost 5 bases and 1 base respectively, with 9 bases between them.

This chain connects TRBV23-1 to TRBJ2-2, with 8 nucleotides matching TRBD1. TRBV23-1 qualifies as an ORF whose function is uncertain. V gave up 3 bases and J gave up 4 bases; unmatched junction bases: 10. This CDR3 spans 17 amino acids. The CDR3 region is CASSHEEGQDLTGELFF. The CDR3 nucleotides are TGCGCCAGCAGTCACGAGGAGGGACAGGACCTCACCGGGGAGCTGTTTTTT.

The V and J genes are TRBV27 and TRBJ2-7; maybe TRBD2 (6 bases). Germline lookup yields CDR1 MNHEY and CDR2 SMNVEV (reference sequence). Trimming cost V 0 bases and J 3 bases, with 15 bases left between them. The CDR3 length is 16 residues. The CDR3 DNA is TGTGCCAGCAGTTTATCGGGGGAGGCCCAGGGCTACGAGCAGTACTTC. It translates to CASSLSGEAQGYEQYF.

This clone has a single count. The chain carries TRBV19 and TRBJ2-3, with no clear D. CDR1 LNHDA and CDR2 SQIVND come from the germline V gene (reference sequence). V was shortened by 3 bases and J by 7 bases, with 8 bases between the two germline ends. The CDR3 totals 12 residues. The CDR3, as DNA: TGTGCCAGTAGTATTGGTCACAATACGCAGTATTTT. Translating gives CASSIGHNTQYF.

CDR3 DNA: TGTGCCATCAGTGAGCGTCTAGCATCCTCTGGAAACACCATATATTTT. This translates into CAISERLASSGNTIYF. The V and J genes are TRBV10-3 and TRBJ1-3; D gene unclear. V was trimmed by 2 bases and J by 0 bases, leaving 11 bases between them. CDR3 length equals 16 residues. Germline CDR1 and CDR2: ENHRY and SYGVKD.

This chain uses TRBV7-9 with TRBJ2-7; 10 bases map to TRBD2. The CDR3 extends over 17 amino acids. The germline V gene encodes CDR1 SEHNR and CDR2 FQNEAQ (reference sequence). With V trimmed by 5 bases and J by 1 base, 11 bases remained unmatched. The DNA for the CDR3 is TGTGCCAGCAGCCATCCCTTTTCGGGACTAGCGTCCTACGAGCAGTACTTC. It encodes CASSHPFSGLASYEQYF.

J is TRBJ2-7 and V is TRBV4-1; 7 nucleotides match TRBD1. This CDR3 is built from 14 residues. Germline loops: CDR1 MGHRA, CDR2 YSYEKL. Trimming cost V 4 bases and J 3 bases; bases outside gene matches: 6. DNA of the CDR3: TGCGCCAGCAGCCTTTCACAGGGGAGCTACGAGCAGTACTTC. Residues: CASSLSQGSYEQYF.

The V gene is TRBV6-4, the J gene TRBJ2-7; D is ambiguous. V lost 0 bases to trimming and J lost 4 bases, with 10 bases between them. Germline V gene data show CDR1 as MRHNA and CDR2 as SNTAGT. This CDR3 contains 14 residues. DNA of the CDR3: TGTGCCAGCAGTGACTCATTAGGAGCGTACGAGCAGTACTTC. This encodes CASSDSLGAYEQYF.

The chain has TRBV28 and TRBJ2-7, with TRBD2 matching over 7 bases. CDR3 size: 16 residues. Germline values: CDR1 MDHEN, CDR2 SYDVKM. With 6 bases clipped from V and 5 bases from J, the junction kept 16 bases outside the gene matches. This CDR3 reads CASSNRAGVTIDEQYF. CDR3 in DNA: TGTGCCAGCAGCAATCGTGCGGGAGTCACTATAGACGAGCAGTACTTC. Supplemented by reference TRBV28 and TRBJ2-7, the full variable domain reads DVKVTQSSRYLVKRTGEKVFLECVQDMDHENMFWYRQDPGLGLRLIYFSYDVKMKEKGDIPEGYSVSREKKERFSLILESASTNQTSMYLCASSNRAGVTIDEQYFGPGTRLTVT.

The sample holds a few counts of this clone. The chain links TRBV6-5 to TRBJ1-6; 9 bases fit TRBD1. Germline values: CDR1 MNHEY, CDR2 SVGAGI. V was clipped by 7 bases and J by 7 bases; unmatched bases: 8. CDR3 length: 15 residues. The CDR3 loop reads CASTYQGQGNSPLHF. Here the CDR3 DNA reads TGTGCCAGCACCTACCAGGGACAGGGAAATTCACCCCTCCACTTT.

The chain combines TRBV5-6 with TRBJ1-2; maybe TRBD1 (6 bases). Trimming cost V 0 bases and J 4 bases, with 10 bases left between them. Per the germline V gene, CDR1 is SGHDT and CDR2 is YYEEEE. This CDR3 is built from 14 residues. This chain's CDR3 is CASSLGGLSYGYTF. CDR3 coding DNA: TGTGCCAGCAGCTTGGGGGGGCTAAGCTATGGCTACACCTTC.

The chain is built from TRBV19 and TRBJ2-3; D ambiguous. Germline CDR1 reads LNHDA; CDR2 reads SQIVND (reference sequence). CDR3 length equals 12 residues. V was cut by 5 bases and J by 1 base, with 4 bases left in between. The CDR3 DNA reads TGTGCCAGTAGTTCCCGCACAGATACGCAGTATTTT. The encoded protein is CASSSRTDTQYF.

CDR3 coding DNA: TGTGCCAGCAGTTGGGGGGACAGGGTGAACACTGAAGCTTTCTTT. This translates into CASSWGDRVNTEAFF. The chain employs TRBV28 and TRBJ1-1, with 9 bases identical to TRBD1. The V segment lost 4 bases and the J segment 0 bases; nucleotides outside the gene matches: 3. The CDR3 is 15 residues long. Per the germline V gene, CDR1 is MDHEN and CDR2 is SYDVKM.

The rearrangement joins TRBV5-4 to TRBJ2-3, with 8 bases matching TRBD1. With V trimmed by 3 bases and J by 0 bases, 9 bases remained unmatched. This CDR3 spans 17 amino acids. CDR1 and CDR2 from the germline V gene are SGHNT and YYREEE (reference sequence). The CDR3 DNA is TGTGCCAGCAGCTCAATGCTCGGGGACAGGAGCACAGATACGCAGTATTTT. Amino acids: CASSSMLGDRSTDTQYF.

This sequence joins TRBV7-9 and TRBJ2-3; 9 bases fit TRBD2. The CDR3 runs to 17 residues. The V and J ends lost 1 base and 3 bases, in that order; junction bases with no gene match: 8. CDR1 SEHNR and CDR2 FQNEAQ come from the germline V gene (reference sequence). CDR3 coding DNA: TGTGCCAGCAGCTTAGACTCCAGGACTAGCGAGACAGATACGCAGTATTTT. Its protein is CASSLDSRTSETDTQYF.

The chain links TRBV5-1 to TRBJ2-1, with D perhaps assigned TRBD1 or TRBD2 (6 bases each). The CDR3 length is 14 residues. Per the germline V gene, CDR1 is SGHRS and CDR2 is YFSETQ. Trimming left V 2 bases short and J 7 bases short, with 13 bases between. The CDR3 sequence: CASSLSGGRNEQFF. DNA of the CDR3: TGCGCCAGCAGCTTATCCGGGGGCAGGAATGAGCAGTTCTTC.